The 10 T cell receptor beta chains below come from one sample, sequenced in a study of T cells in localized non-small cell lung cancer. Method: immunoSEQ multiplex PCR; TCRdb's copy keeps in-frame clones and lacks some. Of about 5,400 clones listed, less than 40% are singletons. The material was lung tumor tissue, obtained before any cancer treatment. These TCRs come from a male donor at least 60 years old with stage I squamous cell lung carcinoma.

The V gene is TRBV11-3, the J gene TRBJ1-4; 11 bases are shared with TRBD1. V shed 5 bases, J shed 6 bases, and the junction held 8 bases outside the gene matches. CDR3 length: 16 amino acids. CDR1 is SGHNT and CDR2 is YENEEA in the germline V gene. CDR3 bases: TGTGCCAGCAGCCTATACGTGGGACAGGGGGATGAAAAACTGTTTTTT. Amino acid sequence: CASSLYVGQGDEKLFF. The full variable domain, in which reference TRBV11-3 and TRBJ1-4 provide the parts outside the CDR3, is EAGVVQSPRYKIIEKKQPVAFWCNPISGHNTLYWYLQNLGQGPELLIRYENEEAVDDSQLPKDRFSAERLKGVDSTLKIQPAELGDSAVYLCASSLYVGQGDEKLFFGSGTQLSVL.

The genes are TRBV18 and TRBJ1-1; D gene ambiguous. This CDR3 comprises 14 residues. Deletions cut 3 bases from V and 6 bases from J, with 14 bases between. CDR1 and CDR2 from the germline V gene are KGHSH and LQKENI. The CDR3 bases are TGTGCCAGCTCACCTATGGAGGGTTTGGCTGAAGCTTTCTTT. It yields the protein CASSPMEGLAEAFF.

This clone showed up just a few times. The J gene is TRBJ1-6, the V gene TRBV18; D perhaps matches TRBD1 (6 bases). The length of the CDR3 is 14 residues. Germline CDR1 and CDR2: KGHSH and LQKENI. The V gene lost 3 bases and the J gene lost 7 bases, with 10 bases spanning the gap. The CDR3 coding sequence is TGTGCCAGCTCACCGGACAGCCAGAATTCACCCCTCCACTTT. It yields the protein CASSPDSQNSPLHF.

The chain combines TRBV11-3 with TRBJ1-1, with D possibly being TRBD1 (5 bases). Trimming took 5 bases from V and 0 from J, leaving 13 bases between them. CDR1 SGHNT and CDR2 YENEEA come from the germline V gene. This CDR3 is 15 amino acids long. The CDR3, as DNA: TGTGCCAGCAGCGAGAAGGGGTACATGAACACTGAAGCTTTCTTT. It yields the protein CASSEKGYMNTEAFF.

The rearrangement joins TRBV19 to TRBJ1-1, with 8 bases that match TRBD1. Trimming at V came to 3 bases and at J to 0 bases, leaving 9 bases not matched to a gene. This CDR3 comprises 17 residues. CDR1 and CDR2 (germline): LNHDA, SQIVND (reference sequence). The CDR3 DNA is TGTGCCAGTAGTATCCCCGGGACAGGTGGGATGAACACTGAAGCTTTCTTT. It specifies CASSIPGTGGMNTEAFF.

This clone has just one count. The CDR3: CASSAPGQGQSEQYF. CDR3 in DNA: TGTGCCAGCTCAGCGCCGGGACAGGGACAAAGCGAGCAGTACTTC. The chain links TRBV18 to TRBJ2-7; 9 nucleotides match TRBD1. J was trimmed by 6 bases and V by 5 bases; bases with no gene match: 11. The germline V gene encodes CDR1 KGHSH and CDR2 LQKENI. The CDR3 runs to 15 residues.

CDR3 sequence (DNA): TGCGCCAGCAGCCAAGTTTCAAGCAATGAGCAGTTCTTC. Amino acid sequence: CASSQVSSNEQFF. The chain uses TRBV4-1 and TRBJ2-1, with unresolved D. The CDR3 length is 13 residues. Trimming removed 1 base at V and 6 bases at J, with 7 bases between. Germline V gene data show CDR1 as MGHRA and CDR2 as YSYEKL.

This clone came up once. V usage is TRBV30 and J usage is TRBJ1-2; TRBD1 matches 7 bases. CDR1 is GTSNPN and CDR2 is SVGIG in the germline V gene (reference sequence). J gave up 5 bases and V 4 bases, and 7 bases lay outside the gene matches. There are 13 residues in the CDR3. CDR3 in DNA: TGTGCCTGGACATTGGGGACAGAATATGGCTACACCTTC. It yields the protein CAWTLGTEYGYTF.

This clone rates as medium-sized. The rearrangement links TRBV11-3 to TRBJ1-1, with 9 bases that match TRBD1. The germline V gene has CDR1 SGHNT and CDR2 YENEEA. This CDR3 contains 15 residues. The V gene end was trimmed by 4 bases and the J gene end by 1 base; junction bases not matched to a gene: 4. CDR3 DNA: TGTGCCAGCAGCTGGACAGGGGCTCGGAACACTGAAGCTTTCTTT. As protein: CASSWTGARNTEAFF.

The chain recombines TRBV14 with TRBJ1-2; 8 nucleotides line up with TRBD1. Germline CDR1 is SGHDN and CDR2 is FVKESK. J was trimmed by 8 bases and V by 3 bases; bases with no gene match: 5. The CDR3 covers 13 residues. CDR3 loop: CASSQGQVYGYTF. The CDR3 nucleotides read TGTGCCAGCAGCCAGGGACAGGTCTACGGCTACACCTTC.